The entry that follows covers one T cell receptor beta chain sequence. This clone is a singleton in its sample. What this receptor recognizes is not known. The input lacks base qualities; no much larger clone sits a single base away. The data belong to a study of cytomegalovirus exposure and HLA in healthy donors (TCRdb year 2017). Looking at the study overall: An earlier analysis of several hundred of the donors reported 276 Gb of sequence data and around 110 million unique TCR beta sequences obtained from around 170 million T cells. Among the roughly 400 genotyped donors, under 90% belonged to the genetic ancestry cluster associated with self-reported Caucasian donors. All discovery cohort repertoires had been generated using a single sequencing platform. Genome-wide SNP genotypes for about 55% of the 666 donors were used in a later genetic analysis, which treated that subset as a discovery cohort. Along with the approximately 650-subject first cohort, a separate validation cohort of some 130 different subjects was used. Among approximately 370 genotyped donors of the cohort, an average of roughly 230,000 unique TCR beta nucleotide sequences was sequenced per donor, of which approximately 19% were non-productive. High-throughput TCR immunosequencing, statistical association of individual TCRs with disease status, and machine learning were combined to predict cytomegalovirus infection status. Donor age, sex, ethnicity and CMV serostatus were compiled together with the repertoire data. Roughly five DR-DQ haplotypes were handled as single units for association and clustering, since linkage in the cohort was strong. Both class I and class II loci were covered by HLA typing, at four-digit resolution. The number of donors typed differed by locus, with roughly 620-630 for A, B, C, DRB1 and DQB1, around 500 for DQA1, over 600 for DPA1, and 450 to 480 for DPB1. The study profiled the T cell repertoires of 500 to 800 subjects by immunosequencing and related them to cytomegalovirus serostatus. About 330 gigabases of sequencing data and 70 million to 100 million unique TCR sequences made up an early release that covered 500 to 650 HLA-typed donors. In a later analysis, previously published TCR beta repertoires from 666 donors were re-analyzed and high-resolution HLA genotyping was added so that TCR occurrence patterns could be studied. The study aimed to test whether signatures of past pathogen exposure could be identified by cataloging public T cell receptors. An earlier analysis of 587 of the donors used high-throughput TCR beta sequencing to judge whether each TCR beta V gene segment behaved as functional or pseudogenic. In the later analysis, no new phenotypic data were used to find candidate immune exposures; instead, reliance was placed on TCR beta sequences and their occurrence across donors.

The cohort consisted of fewer than 700 healthy bone marrow donors. At the time of sampling, every cohort member was nominally healthy, though immune exposures that went unrecorded were likely present. The donor tested CMV seropositive and was one of the 289 seropositive cohort members. Every donor gave a peripheral blood sample, and the peripheral blood mononuclear cells from that sample were used for TCR beta sequencing. The Qiagen DNeasy Blood Extraction Kit was used to extract genomic DNA from the blood cell samples. On the study overall, not on this receptor specifically: A later analysis found that most CMV-associated TCR beta chains appeared HLA-restricted, with HLA associations seemingly driven largely by CMV exposure. For the cohort, immune exposure information was limited to CMV serostatus. In vitro tests confirmed that a few of the cytomegalovirus-associated TCR beta chains recognize cytomegalovirus antigens. In both the original and validation cohorts, the classifier was reported to diagnose cytomegalovirus status with high specificity and sensitivity. In this cohort, only TCR beta chains were sequenced, and detectable features were limited by the absence of alpha or paired-chain data. Roughly uniform sequencing depth across donors was assumed in presence/absence analyses, although this assumption may not hold. Because the 87-base-pair reads could not distinguish some IMGT-functional V segments, including TRBV6-2 and TRBV6-3, those segments were excluded. Most TCR sequences were observed very rarely across donors, whereas some public TCRs were present in many individuals. According to a later genetic analysis, donors in an Asian-associated ancestry cluster had fewer N-insertions in productive TCRs than the approximately 700-donor mean. In a later analysis, about 17,000 TCR beta sequences were associated with specific HLA alleles at a false discovery rate of 0.05. A group of highly shared sequence variants was considered likely to be a technical artifact of the sequencing pipeline. According to a later analysis, TCR association rates differed among HLA loci, with DRB1 alleles showing the most associated TCRs and HLA-C alleles showing the fewest. The study listed 150 to 200 TCR beta chains as associated with cytomegalovirus. Broadly in line with IMGT annotations, most TCR beta V segments showed up in productive rearrangements about 90% or about 30% of the time in an earlier analysis of roughly 590 of the donors. Linkage disequilibrium might explain the correlated functional status among segregating V segments, but an unknown experimental factor could not be excluded. A further reported finding was that TCR beta sequences accurately predicted the HLA-A and HLA-B alleles for most subjects in the first cohort. When HLA alleles, especially DR and DQ, strongly co-occurred, attributing TCR associations to individual alleles was difficult. Over 15 rarely observed V segments, including chromosome 9 orphons, were excluded from the earlier analysis of approximately 500 of the donors because counts were too low. Because HLA typing was missing for some donors at each locus, association tests included only the typed subset. According to a later analysis, parvovirus B19, influenza, CMV and Epstein-Barr virus appeared linked to several top co-occurrence clusters. An association between a missense DCLRE1C variant and V-gene and J-gene trimming of TCR beta chains was found in a later genetic analysis and replicated in an independent cohort. It was suggested by the authors that the approach could potentially be generalized to other disease states and immunological phenotypes. In a later analysis, HLA-associated TCR beta chains were found to be more clonally expanded and to have lower generation probabilities than equally common non-associated chains.

The CDR3 runs 12 residues from the cysteine to the phenylalanine. Only the CDR3 DNA stays, 36 bases, in frame from base 1. Cut back by 4 bases and 6 bases, the V and J ends lie 11 bases apart. According to the germline V gene, CDR1 reads SGHRS and CDR2 reads YFSETQ. Receptor libraries were prepared by the immunoSEQ multiplex PCR assay. For the multiplex PCR, a mixture combining 60 forward primers for TCR Vbeta segments and 13 reverse primers for TCR Jbeta segments was used. The CDR3 region of rearranged TCR beta genes was amplified from genomic DNA by a multiplex PCR assay. On the Illumina HiSeq System, the amplified TCR beta libraries were sequenced as 87-base-pair reads. The authors processed their data as follows. Across the 670 or so repertoires, a later analysis counted roughly 84 million unique TCR beta chains, around 11 million of which were shared by at least two donors. A nearest-neighbor algorithm error-corrected the raw reads and collapsed the reads into unique sequences, merging closely related sequences to remove PCR and sequencing errors. Alignment of CDR3 sequences to IMGT reference sequences was used to assign V, D and J gene segments. For a sequence to be retained, a match of at least six nucleotides to both a V gene segment and a J gene segment was required. A rearrangement counted as productive if the CDR3 had no stop codons and remained in frame with V and J, and every other rearrangement counted as non-productive. CDR3 was defined by IMGT convention, running from the second conserved V-encoded cysteine to the conserved J-encoded phenylalanine. The earlier analysis of 587 of the donors excluded any sequence lacking an unambiguous match to a single V gene segment. An earlier analysis of a few hundred of the donors called V segments functional above 56.7% productive rearrangements and segregating when the between-donor standard deviation exceeded 5%. A statistical classification framework was built to diagnose cytomegalovirus status from the catalog of TCR beta chain sequences. In a later analysis, TCR nucleotide sequences were compared against IMGT/GENE-DB human TR gene sequences so that V and J genes could be assigned. A later analysis assigned CDR3 sequences and most-parsimonious VDJ recombination scenarios with the TCRdist pipeline. In a later analysis, each TCR beta chain was defined by its CDR3 amino acid sequence together with its V-gene family, and reads lacking a unique V-gene family were excluded. As a way to deal with suspected cross-contamination and a sequencing artifact, a later analysis dropped 592 nucleotide sequences that were highly shared and had low generation probability. For each public chain, a later analysis derived a clonal expansion index from normalized ranks of inferred template counts within each repertoire. A later analysis computed generation probabilities with a VDJ recombination model fitted to out-of-frame rearrangements, and checked the results against IGoR. A later analysis scored TCR-TCR, TCR-HLA and TCR-CMV co-occurrence with hypergeometric tests, applying a repertoire-size bias correction to TCR pairs. False discovery rates were estimated in a later analysis by permuting HLA or CMV assignments 20 times. In a later analysis, co-occurring TCRs were grouped with DBSCAN, and TCRdist sequence similarity was added when clustering was performed within HLA-allele-positive subsets. Repertoires with fewer than 30,000 or more than 120,000 public chains, plus five repertoires with anomalous nucleotide sharing, were excluded from co-occurrence clustering. TCRdb mirrors the immuneACCESS table, restricted to in-frame sequences. Some clones are absent from its copies; in checked studies, under half trace to an unresolved V gene, and the reason for the others is unknown. V and J calls and clone size are as listed in that table; D and trimming were resolved from the DNA. This sample has tens of thousands of clones in its table, and approximately 70% of those were observed once. The ten most abundant clones make up approximately 21% of the sample.

The receptor was derived from a man in his forties in good health and CMV-seropositive. The sample comprised PBMCs. The chain joins TRBV5-1 to TRBJ2-7; matching of 6 bases hints at TRBD1 as the D gene. The DNA sequence is as follows: TGCGCCAGCAGCCGGACAGAGTCCGAGCAGTACTTC. Its protein is CASSRTESEQYF.